This T cell receptor (beta chain) was obtained from a study of shared clonotypes between healthy human individuals (dated by TCRdb to the early 2020s). For context, the study as a whole: The cohort included three men and a couple of women between 18 and 49 years of age. To increase sequencing depth and limit assay-specific biases, different laboratories used diverse techniques to prepare libraries and sequence TCR repertoires. Per donor, leukapheresis produced somewhere between about 0.9 and 9.5 billion PBMCs. To estimate repertoire size and how much clonotypes are shared between individuals, the study performed deep sequencing of blood TCR repertoires from 4 to 6 healthy adults. Broader findings and caveats from the paper: Because the study included a small number of donors, the genetic and exposure-history diversity represented was limited. Sampling was restricted to blood, and TCR repertoires in tissue are likely to differ from TCR repertoires in blood. Pairwise subsampling indicated that sequencing depth was expected to affect the degree of clonotype sharing among donors.

Using the deep immunoSEQ assay, TCR CDR3 regions were amplified from genomic DNA by multiplex PCR. Extracted genomic DNA from each cell subset was distributed evenly across all wells of several immunoSEQ 96-well plates, and each plate was treated as a replicate. For unsorted PBMC, each replicate PCR was loaded with 300 to 350 ng genomic DNA, equivalent to tens of thousands of T cell genomes. Ten immunoSEQ deep assay plates were used to sequence the unsorted PBMC genomic DNA. The purified libraries were quantified using a Qubit 3.0 fluorometer, sized with a Bioanalyzer 2100, and then quantified again using the KAPA Library Quantification kit. A separate single-read 150-cycle Illumina NextSeq 550 flow cell was used to sequence each immunoSEQ 96-well plate. Processing in the source paper ran as follows. Because the immunoSEQ output included only junctional sequences and no quality scores, the filtering could not be the same as the filtering used for full-length reads. Sequences were annotated with PyIR, a Python wrapper for IgBLAST v1.9, using IMGT germline references to assign V/J genes and CDR3. Reads were filtered out if the reads had weak V/J assignments (E-value above 1e-6), no CDR3, stop codons, out-of-frame junctions, or ambiguous translated residues. V3J clonotypes were defined by identical inferred V gene, J gene, and CDR3 amino acid sequence. Percentage overlap between repertoires was calculated by dividing the number of shared unique clonotypes by the size of the smaller repertoire. RTK rarefaction, the Chao1 estimator, and Recon v2.1 estimates of unobserved clonotypes were used to assess repertoire richness. This immuneACCESS table, as held by TCRdb, lists in-frame sequences with V and J called but not all clones. Of the missing ones, under half trace to an unresolved V gene in checked studies; the others have no known cause. The DNA gave D and trimming, while V, J and clone size come from that table. The sample records some 490,000 clones, 60% to 80% of which are singletons. Approximately 12% of the sample is held by the ten biggest clonotypes.

Donors were healthy HIV-negative adults with no recently reported acute infections or vaccinations. Only Caucasian adults living in Nashville, Tennessee, USA were represented among the donors. For unsorted samples, some 90 million PBMCs were counted and genomic DNA was extracted with the QIAamp DNA Blood Mini kit. Blood was collected by leukapheresis, and PBMCs were isolated by Ficoll-Histopaque density gradient centrifugation and then cryopreserved in liquid nitrogen vapor phase. For this clone: Which antigen it targets is not known. Base quality data are lacking; no much larger clone is found one base away.

This receptor was obtained from a woman aged 40 to 55 in good health. Some clones in this sample may be carry-over from other donors' samples. The sequenced sample consisted of PBMCs.

The base sequence is TGTGCCAGCAGCGTAGGTCGGGCCACCCTAGAGCAGTACTTC. Its translation reads: CASSVGRATLEQYF. Recombination joined TRBV9 with TRBJ2-7, with the D segment identity uncertain. Trimming takes 0 bases from V and 7 bases from J, and the germline ends sit 14 bases apart. Inclusive of the bounding cysteine and phenylalanine, the CDR3 is 14 residues long. Solely the CDR3 DNA is kept, with 42 bases framed from the first base. The germline V gene yields SGDLS for CDR1 and YYNGEE for CDR2.